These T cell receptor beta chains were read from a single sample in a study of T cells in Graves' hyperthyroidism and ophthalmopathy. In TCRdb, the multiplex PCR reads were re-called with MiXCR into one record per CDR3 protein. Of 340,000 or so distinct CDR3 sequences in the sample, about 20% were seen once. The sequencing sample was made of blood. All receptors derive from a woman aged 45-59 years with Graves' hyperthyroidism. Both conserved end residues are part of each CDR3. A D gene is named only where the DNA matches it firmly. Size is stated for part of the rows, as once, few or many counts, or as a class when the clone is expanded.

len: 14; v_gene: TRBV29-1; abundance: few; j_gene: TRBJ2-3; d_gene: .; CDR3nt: TGCAGCGTTGGACTGCTCAGTCCCGGGGATACGCAGTATTTT; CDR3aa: CSVGLLSPGDTQYF
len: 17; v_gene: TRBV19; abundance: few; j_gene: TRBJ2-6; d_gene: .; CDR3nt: TGTGCCAGTAGTCTCCGTACTGGCGACTCTGGGGCCAACGTCCTGACTTTC; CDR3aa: CASSLRTGDSGANVLTF
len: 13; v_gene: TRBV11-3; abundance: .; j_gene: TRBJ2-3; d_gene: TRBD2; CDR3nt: TGTGCCAGCAGCTTCAGCGGGGGGGCTCTACAGTATTTT; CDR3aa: CASSFSGGALQYF
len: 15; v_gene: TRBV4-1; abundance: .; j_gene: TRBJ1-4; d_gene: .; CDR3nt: TGCGCCAGCAGCCAAGTTCTAGGAACGAGGGGAAAACTGTTTTTT; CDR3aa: CASSQVLGTRGKLFF
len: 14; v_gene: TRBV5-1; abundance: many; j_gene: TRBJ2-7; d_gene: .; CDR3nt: TGCGCCAGCAGCTTGGAGAGTAGCTCAGGCGAGCAGTACTTC; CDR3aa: CASSLESSSGEQYF
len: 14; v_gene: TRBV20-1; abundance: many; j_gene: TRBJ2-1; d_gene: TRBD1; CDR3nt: TGCAGTGCCACCCGGGACAGTCGCTACAATGAGCAGTTCTTC; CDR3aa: CSATRDSRYNEQFF
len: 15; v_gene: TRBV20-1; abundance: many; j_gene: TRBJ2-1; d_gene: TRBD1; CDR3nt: TGCAGTGCAGACCCTCGGACAGGGGGTGTCGATGAGCAGTTCTTC; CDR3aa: CSADPRTGGVDEQFF
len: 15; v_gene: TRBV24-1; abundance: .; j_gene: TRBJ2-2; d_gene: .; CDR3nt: TGTGCCACCAGTGGAGACCCGGGGCACACCGGGGAGCTGTTTTTT; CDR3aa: CATSGDPGHTGELFF
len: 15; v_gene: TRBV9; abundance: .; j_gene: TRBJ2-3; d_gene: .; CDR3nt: TGTGCCAGCAGTGTACGAGGGTTGGCTGGTGATACGCAGTATTTT; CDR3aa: CASSVRGLAGDTQYF
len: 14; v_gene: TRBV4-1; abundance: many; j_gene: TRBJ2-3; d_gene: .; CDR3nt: TGCGCCAGCAGCCAACAGGATAGCACAGATACGCAGTATTTT; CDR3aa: CASSQQDSTDTQYF
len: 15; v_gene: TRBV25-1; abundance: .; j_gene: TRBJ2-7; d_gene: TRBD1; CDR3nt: TGTGCCAGCAGTCCCACCGGGACAGGGACAAACGAGCAGTACTTC; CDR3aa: CASSPTGTGTNEQYF
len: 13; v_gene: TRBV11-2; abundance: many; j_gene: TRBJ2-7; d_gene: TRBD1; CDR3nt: TGTGCCAGCAGCTCGGACAGGAGATACGAGCAGTACTTC; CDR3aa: CASSSDRRYEQYF
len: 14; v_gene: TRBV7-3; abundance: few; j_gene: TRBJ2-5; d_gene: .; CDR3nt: TGTGCCAGCAGCTTAACGGGCTGGGAAGAGACCCAGTACTTC; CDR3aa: CASSLTGWEETQYF
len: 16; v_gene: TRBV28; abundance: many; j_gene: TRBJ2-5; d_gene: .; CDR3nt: TGTGCCAGCAGTTTGTCCCCGGGGACTGCAAAGGAGACCCAGTACTTC; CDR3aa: CASSLSPGTAKETQYF
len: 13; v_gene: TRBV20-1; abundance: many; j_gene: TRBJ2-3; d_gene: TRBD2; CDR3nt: TGCAGTGCCCCCGAGACTAGCAGCGATACGCAGTATTTT; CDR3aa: CSAPETSSDTQYF
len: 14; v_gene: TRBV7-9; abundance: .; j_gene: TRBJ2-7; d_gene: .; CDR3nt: TGTGCCAGCTCCCGGACACCCGGCATGGACGAGCAGTACTTC; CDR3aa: CASSRTPGMDEQYF
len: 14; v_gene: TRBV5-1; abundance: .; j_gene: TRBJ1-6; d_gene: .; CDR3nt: TGCGCCAGCAGCACCTCGACGGGGGATACGCCCCTCCACTTT; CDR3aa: CASSTSTGDTPLHF
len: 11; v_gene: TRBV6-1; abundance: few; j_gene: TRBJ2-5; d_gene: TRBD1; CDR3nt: TGTGCCAGCAGGGTCGACAGGGATAAGTACTTC; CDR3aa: CASRVDRDKYF
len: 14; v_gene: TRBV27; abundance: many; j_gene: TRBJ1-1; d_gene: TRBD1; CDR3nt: TGTGCCAGCAGTTGGGACAGGGAGAACACTGAAGCTTTCTTT; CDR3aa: CASSWDRENTEAFF
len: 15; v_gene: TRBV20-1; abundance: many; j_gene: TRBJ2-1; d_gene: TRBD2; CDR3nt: TGCAGTGCGGTTACTAGCGGGGGAATCTACAATGAGCAGTTCTTC; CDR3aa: CSAVTSGGIYNEQFF
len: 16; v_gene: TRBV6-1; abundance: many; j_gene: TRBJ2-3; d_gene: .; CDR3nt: TGTGCCAGCAGTGGGACCCCAGGGCTTTTCACAGATACGCAGTATTTT; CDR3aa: CASSGTPGLFTDTQYF
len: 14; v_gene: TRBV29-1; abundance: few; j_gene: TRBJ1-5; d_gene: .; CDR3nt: TGCAGCGTTTCCCTCGGGACTTCGAATCAGCCCCAGCATTTT; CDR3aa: CSVSLGTSNQPQHF
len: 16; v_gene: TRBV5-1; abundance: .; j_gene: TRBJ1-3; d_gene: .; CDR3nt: TGCGCCAGCAGCTTGGCCGACTACTCCTCTGGAAACACCATATATTTT; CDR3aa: CASSLADYSSGNTIYF
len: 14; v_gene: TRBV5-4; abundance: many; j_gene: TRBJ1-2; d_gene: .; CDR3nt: TGTGCCAGCACCGTTTCGACAGATTCAAATGGCTACACCTTC; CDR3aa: CASTVSTDSNGYTF
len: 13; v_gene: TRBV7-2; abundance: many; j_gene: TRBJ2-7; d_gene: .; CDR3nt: TGTGCCAGCAGCTTTGGGGCAGGGTACGAGCAGTACTTC; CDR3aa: CASSFGAGYEQYF
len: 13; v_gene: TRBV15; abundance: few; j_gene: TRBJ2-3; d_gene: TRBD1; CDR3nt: TGTGCCACCAAGGACAGGGCCACAGATACGCAGTATTTT; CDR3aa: CATKDRATDTQYF
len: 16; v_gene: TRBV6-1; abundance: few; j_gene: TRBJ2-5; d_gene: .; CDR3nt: TGTGCCAGCAGCCCTACCTTGAGGGGGGTGCAAGAGACCCAGTACTTC; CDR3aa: CASSPTLRGVQETQYF
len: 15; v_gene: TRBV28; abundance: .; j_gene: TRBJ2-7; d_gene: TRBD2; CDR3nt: TGTGCCAGCAGGCTAGGGACTAGCGGGAGCGACGAGCAGTACTTC; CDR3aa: CASRLGTSGSDEQYF
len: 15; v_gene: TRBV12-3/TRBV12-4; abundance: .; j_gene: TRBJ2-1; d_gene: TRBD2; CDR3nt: TGTGCCAGCACCAGGACTAGCGGGGGAAACAATGAGCAGTTCTTC; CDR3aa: CASTRTSGGNNEQFF
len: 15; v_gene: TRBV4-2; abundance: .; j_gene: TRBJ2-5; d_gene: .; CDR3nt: TGTGCCAGCAGCCAAGATTGGGGCCGACAGGAGACCCAGTACTTC; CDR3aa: CASSQDWGRQETQYF
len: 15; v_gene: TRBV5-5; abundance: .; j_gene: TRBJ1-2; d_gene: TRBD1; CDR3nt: TGTGCCAGCAGCTTCCCACAGGGGACCGACTATGGCTACACCTTC; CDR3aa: CASSFPQGTDYGYTF
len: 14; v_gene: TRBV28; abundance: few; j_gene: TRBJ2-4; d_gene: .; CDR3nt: TGTGCCAGCAGTTTCGGGGTTACCAAAAACATTCAGTACTTC; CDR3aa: CASSFGVTKNIQYF
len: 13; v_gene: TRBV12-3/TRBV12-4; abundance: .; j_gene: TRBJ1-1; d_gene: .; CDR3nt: TGTGCCAGCAGCTTTTCCACCGGCACTGAAGCTTTCTTT; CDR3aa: CASSFSTGTEAFF
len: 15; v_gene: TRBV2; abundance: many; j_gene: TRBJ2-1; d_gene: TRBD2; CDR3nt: TGTGCCAGCAGGCGGACTAGCTTTGAGTACAATGAGCAGTTCTTC; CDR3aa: CASRRTSFEYNEQFF
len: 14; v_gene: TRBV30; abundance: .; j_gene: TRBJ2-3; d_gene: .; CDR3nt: TGTGCCTTTAGAGGGACAAGGGCCGAAGATACGCAGTATTTT; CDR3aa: CAFRGTRAEDTQYF
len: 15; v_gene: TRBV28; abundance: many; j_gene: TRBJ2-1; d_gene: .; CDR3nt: TGTGCCAGCCGTTATGGGAGGAGCTCCTACAATGAGCAGTTCTTC; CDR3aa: CASRYGRSSYNEQFF
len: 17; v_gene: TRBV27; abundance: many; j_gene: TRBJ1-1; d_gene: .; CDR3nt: TGTGCCAGCAGTTTATCCCCCGGGGAGGGGCTGGGCACTGAAGCTTTCTTT; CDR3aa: CASSLSPGEGLGTEAFF
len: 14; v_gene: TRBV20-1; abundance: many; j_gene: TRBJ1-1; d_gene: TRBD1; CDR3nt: TGCAGTGCTAGACCAACAGGGGCCGCCACTGAAGCTTTCTTT; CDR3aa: CSARPTGAATEAFF
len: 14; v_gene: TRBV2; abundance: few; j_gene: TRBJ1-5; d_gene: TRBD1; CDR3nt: TGTGCCAGCGGTTCGGAGACAGGGGAACAGCCCCAGCATTTT; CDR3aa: CASGSETGEQPQHF
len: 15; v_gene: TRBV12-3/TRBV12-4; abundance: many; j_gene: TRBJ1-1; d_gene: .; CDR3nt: TGTGCCAGCAGTTTAACTGGCAGGGAAGACACTGAAGCTTTCTTT; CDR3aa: CASSLTGREDTEAFF
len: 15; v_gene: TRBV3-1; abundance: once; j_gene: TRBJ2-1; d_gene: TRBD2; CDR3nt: TGTGCCAGCAGCCCAGGGAGCGGGAGTGGAAATGAGCAGTTCTTC; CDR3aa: CASSPGSGSGNEQFF
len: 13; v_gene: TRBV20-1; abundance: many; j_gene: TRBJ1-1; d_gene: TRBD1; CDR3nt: TGCAGTGCTAGATACAGGGGGAACACTGAAGCTTTCTTT; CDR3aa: CSARYRGNTEAFF